A selection of T cell receptor beta chains follows, all from one sample in a study of OX40 agonist ivuxolimab in advanced cancers. Assay: immunoSEQ multiplex PCR; the TCRdb copy retains only in-frame clones and omits some. The sample includes roughly 70,000 clones, 80% to 90% seen only once; the top ten take approximately 0.73%. The sample in question was CD4+ or CD8+ T cells sorted from blood, obtained in a trial of the OX40 agonist ivuxolimab. The receptors were sampled from an adult with an advanced solid tumor such as melanoma, head and neck, liver or kidney cancer. Both conserved end residues are part of each CDR3. A D gene is named only where the DNA matches it firmly. Clone size is shown for a subset of rows, as once, few, many or a class of expanded clone.

d_gene	abundance	v_gene	j_gene	CDR3aa	CDR3nt
NA	NA	TRBV9	TRBJ2-3	CASSAHRSSTDTQYF	TGTGCCAGCAGCGCCCACAGGTCTAGCACAGATACGCAGTATTTT
NA	NA	TRBV30	TRBJ1-4	CAWDRGFNEKLFF	TGTGCCTGGGACCGGGGCTTTAATGAAAAACTGTTTTTT
NA	NA	TRBV15	TRBJ2-7	CATSTNPAQVTYEQYF	TGTGCCACCAGCACCAATCCCGCACAGGTTACCTACGAGCAGTACTTC
NA	NA	TRBV27	TRBJ1-6	CASRTDYNSPLHF	TGTGCCAGCAGGACAGATTATAATTCACCCCTCCACTTT
NA	NA	TRBV4-1	TRBJ2-2	CASSQDRPGELFF	TGCGCCAGCAGCCAAGACCGACCCGGGGAGCTGTTTTTT
NA	NA	TRBV7-2	TRBJ2-3	CASSSYRSRTDTQYF	TGTGCCAGCAGCTCCTACAGGAGCCGTACAGATACGCAGTATTTT
NA	once	TRBV29-1	TRBJ2-4	CSVEDWGGAAKNIQYF	TGCAGCGTTGAAGATTGGGGGGGCGCAGCCAAAAACATTCAGTACTTC
NA	NA	TRBV7-2	TRBJ2-7	CASSLRFRQSYEQYF	TGTGCCAGCAGCTTACGGTTCCGACAGTCCTACGAGCAGTACTTC
NA	NA	TRBV6-6	TRBJ2-7	CASSYLTGTTVYEQYF	TGTGCCAGCAGTTATTTAACCGGGACAACTGTTTACGAGCAGTACTTC
NA	NA	TRBV6-5	TRBJ1-2	CASSDPLGGYTF	TGTGCCAGCAGTGACCCTCTTGGAGGCTACACCTTC
NA	NA	TRBV6-1	TRBJ1-1	CASSGGGGSPNTEAFF	TGTGCCAGCAGTGGGGGAGGGGGATCCCCTAACACTGAAGCTTTCTTT
TRBD2	NA	TRBV6-6	TRBJ2-7	CASSAPGLATSYEQYF	TGTGCCAGCAGTGCCCCGGGACTAGCGACCTCCTACGAGCAGTACTTC
NA	NA	TRBV11-1	TRBJ1-1	CASSLDGSNTEAFF	TGTGCCAGCAGCTTAGACGGTTCGAACACTGAAGCTTTCTTT
TRBD2	NA	TRBV4-3	TRBJ2-1	CASSQLAGVGYNEQFF	TGCGCCAGCAGCCAGCTAGCGGGAGTAGGATACAATGAGCAGTTCTTC
TRBD1	NA	TRBV11-2	TRBJ2-1	CASSPQGQGRNNEQFF	TGTGCCAGCAGCCCCCAGGGACAGGGTAGGAACAATGAGCAGTTCTTC
NA	NA	TRBV4-1	TRBJ2-3	CASSPGTVETDTQYF	TGCGCCAGCAGCCCCGGGACTGTAGAGACAGATACGCAGTATTTT
NA	NA	TRBV2	TRBJ1-1	CASLTPTHTEAFF	TGTGCCAGCCTCACTCCGACCCACACTGAAGCTTTCTTT
NA	once	TRBV7-9	TRBJ2-7	CASSFLAGEQYF	TGTGCCAGCAGCTTCCTCGCGGGAGAGCAGTACTTC
NA	NA	TRBV9	TRBJ2-1	CASSVRGDTAYNEQFF	TGTGCCAGCAGCGTACGGGGTGACACGGCCTACAATGAGCAGTTCTTC
TRBD1	NA	TRBV6-5	TRBJ1-2	CASSGGQGGYTF	TGTGCCAGCAGTGGGGGACAGGGGGGCTACACCTTC
TRBD2	NA	TRBV7-2	TRBJ2-2	CASSPPSGPLTGELFF	TGTGCCAGCAGCCCTCCTAGCGGGCCCCTCACCGGGGAGCTGTTTTTT
NA	few	TRBV7-3	TRBJ2-3	CASSLTGGVATQYF	TGTGCCAGCAGCTTAACCGGCGGGGTAGCTACGCAGTATTTT
NA	NA	TRBV7-2	TRBJ1-4	CASSSTGATNEKLFF	TGTGCCAGCAGCTCCACAGGAGCAACTAATGAAAAACTGTTTTTT
TRBD2	NA	TRBV25-1	TRBJ2-5	CASSGIAGVGETQYF	TGTGCCAGCAGTGGAATAGCGGGAGTTGGAGAGACCCAGTACTTC
TRBD1	NA	TRBV5-1	TRBJ2-1	CASSTGTGASGGYYNEQFF	TGCGCCAGCAGCACCGGGACAGGGGCCAGCGGGGGATACTACAATGAGCAGTTCTTC
TRBD1	NA	TRBV7-2	TRBJ1-2	CASSLEPDQGARGYTF	TGTGCCAGCAGCTTAGAGCCCGATCAGGGGGCGAGGGGCTACACCTTC
TRBD1	NA	TRBV18	TRBJ1-5	CASSPTGGYQPQHF	TGTGCCAGCTCACCAACAGGGGGCTATCAGCCCCAGCATTTT
TRBD1	NA	TRBV30	TRBJ1-1	CAWSTTGDTEAFF	TGTGCCTGGAGTACCACAGGGGACACTGAAGCTTTCTTT
TRBD2	NA	TRBV5-1	TRBJ2-5	CASTVGRVQETQYF	TGCGCCAGCACCGTCGGGAGGGTGCAGGAGACCCAGTACTTC
TRBD1	NA	TRBV7-2	TRBJ2-1	CASSFRQGWYEQFF	TGTGCCAGCAGCTTTAGACAGGGGTGGTATGAGCAGTTCTTC
NA	few	TRBV30	TRBJ1-1	CAWNLEMNTEAFF	TGTGCCTGGAACTTAGAAATGAACACTGAAGCTTTCTTT
NA	NA	TRBV9	TRBJ2-1	CASSGLGGVSYNEQFF	TGTGCCAGCAGCGGTCTTGGCGGGGTTTCCTACAATGAGCAGTTCTTC
NA	NA	TRBV19	TRBJ1-5	CASSMGGRDQPQHF	TGTGCCAGTAGTATGGGGGGTAGGGATCAGCCCCAGCATTTT
TRBD1	NA	TRBV7-9	TRBJ1-1	CASSFGDRDMNTEAFF	TGTGCCAGCAGCTTCGGAGACAGGGATATGAACACTGAAGCTTTCTTT
NA	NA	TRBV7-2	TRBJ1-1	CASSLAPNTEAFF	TGTGCCAGCAGCTTAGCGCCTAACACTGAAGCTTTCTTT
TRBD2	NA	TRBV5-1	TRBJ2-1	CASNPGGSRNEQFF	TGCGCCAGCAACCCAGGCGGGAGTCGCAATGAGCAGTTCTTC
NA	NA	TRBV18	TRBJ1-4	CASSIRSTTNEKLFF	TGTGCCAGCTCAATCAGATCTACAACTAATGAAAAACTGTTTTTT
NA	few	TRBV7-8	TRBJ2-1	CASSPQGYNEQFF	TGTGCCAGCAGTCCCCAGGGCTACAATGAGCAGTTCTTC
TRBD2	NA	TRBV18	TRBJ2-7	CASSPNREGYEQYF	TGTGCCAGCTCACCAAATCGGGAGGGGTACGAGCAGTACTTC
NA	NA	TRBV6-1	TRBJ1-1	CASILRAGRTEAFF	TGTGCCAGCATCCTTAGAGCGGGACGCACTGAAGCTTTCTTT
NA	few	TRBV11-2	TRBJ2-7	CASSPGPTNYEQYF	TGTGCCAGCAGCCCCGGGCCGACGAACTACGAGCAGTACTTC
NA	NA	TRBV6-5	TRBJ1-5	CASSKRTDSNQPQHF	TGTGCCAGCAGTAAACGGACGGATAGCAATCAGCCCCAGCATTTT
TRBD1	NA	TRBV6-5	TRBJ1-1	CASRPEGAVNTEAFF	TGTGCCAGCAGACCCGAGGGGGCGGTGAACACTGAAGCTTTCTTT
TRBD2	NA	TRBV6-5	TRBJ2-7	CASSSDVSGIYEQYF	TGTGCCAGCAGTTCGGATGTTAGCGGGATCTACGAGCAGTACTTC
TRBD2	NA	TRBV5-1	TRBJ2-1	CATSSQPPAGGYNEQFF	TGCGCCACCTCCTCCCAACCCCCAGCGGGAGGCTACAATGAGCAGTTCTTC
NA	NA	TRBV10-2	TRBJ1-1	CASRGILRDTEAFF	TGCGCCAGCAGGGGGATCCTAAGGGACACTGAAGCTTTCTTT
TRBD1	NA	TRBV5-1	TRBJ1-2	CASSPGQGSYGYTF	TGCGCCAGCAGTCCGGGACAGGGGAGCTATGGCTACACCTTC